The T cell receptor beta chain under discussion was sequenced for a study of cytomegalovirus exposure and HLA in healthy donors. PCR was performed using 60 Vbeta and 13 Jbeta primers. Some clones are missing from TCRdb's copy, which holds only in-frame ones; the method was immunoSEQ multiplex PCR. The table has some 80,000 clones, more than 60% seen once. The TCR originated in a man in his forties or fifties in good health and CMV-seronegative. The sequenced sample was PBMCs.

CDR3 DNA sequence: TGTGCCAGCAGCTTAGTGGCCAGCAATGAGCAGTTCTTC. This codes for CASSLVASNEQFF. The rearrangement joins TRBV7-9 to TRBJ2-1; no reliable D call. This CDR3 has 13 amino acids. Trimming cost V 1 base and J 6 bases, with 7 bases left between them. Germline values: CDR1 SEHNR, CDR2 FQNEAQ (reference sequence).